The 3 T cell receptor beta chains given below trace back to one sample, sequenced in a study of CD8+ T cells in alopecia areata. TCR sequencing used cDNA made by reverse transcription of extracted RNA. Using immunoSEQ multiplex PCR, the repertoire was profiled, and TCRdb retains in-frame clones only, with some absent. Among approximately 6,000 clones listed, just over 60% were seen once. Alopecia areata patients provided lesional scalp punch biopsies and peripheral blood, both collected for the study. The material was skin, obtained at week 0. All receptors come from a human donor with alopecia areata.

J is TRBJ1-6 and V is TRBV6-5; D is ambiguous. Trimming took 7 bases from V and 7 from J, leaving 11 bases between them. Germline assignment: CDR1 MNHEY and CDR2 SVGAGI. The CDR3 is 13 amino acids. CDR3 residues: CASIKSTNSPLHF. The CDR3 coding sequence is TGTGCCAGCATAAAGTCCACAAATTCACCCCTCCACTTT.

The sample holds one count of this clone. The chain couples TRBV5-1 to TRBJ2-1, with TRBD1 matching 8 bases. The CDR3 sequence is 15 residues long. The germline CDR1 and CDR2 sequences are SGHRS and YFSETQ. Trimming removed 3 bases from V and 0 bases from J; junction bases left unmatched: 2. CDR3 in DNA: TGCGCCAGCAGCTACGGGACAGGCTCCTACAATGAGCAGTTCTTC. This codes for CASSYGTGSYNEQFF.

V and J are TRBV7-6 and TRBJ2-2; 10 positions match TRBD1. The length of the CDR3 is 16 residues. After removal of 2 bases from V and 2 bases from J, the junction contained 2 bases not matched to a gene. Germline CDR1 and CDR2: SGHVS and FNYEAQ. The CDR3 nucleotides are TGTGCCAGCAGCTTACAGACAGGGGGCAACACCGGGGAGCTGTTTTTT. Protein: CASSLQTGGNTGELFF.